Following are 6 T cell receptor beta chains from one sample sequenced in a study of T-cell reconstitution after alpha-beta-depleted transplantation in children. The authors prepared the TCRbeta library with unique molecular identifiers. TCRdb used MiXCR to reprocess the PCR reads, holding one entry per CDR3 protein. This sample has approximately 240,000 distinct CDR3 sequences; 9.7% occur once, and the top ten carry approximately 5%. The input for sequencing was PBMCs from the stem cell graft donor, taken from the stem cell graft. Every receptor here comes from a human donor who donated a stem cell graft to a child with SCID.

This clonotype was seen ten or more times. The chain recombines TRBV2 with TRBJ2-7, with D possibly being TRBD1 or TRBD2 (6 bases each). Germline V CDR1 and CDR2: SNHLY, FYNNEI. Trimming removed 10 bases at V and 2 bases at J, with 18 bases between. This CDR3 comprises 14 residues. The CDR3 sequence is CATQQGLEPYEQYF. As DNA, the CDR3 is TGTGCCACCCAACAGGGACTCGAGCCCTACGAGCAGTACTTC. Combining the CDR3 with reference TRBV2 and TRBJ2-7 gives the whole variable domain EPEVTQTPSHQVTQMGQEVILRCVPISNHLYFYWYRQILGQKVEFLVSFYNNEISEKSEIFDDQFSVERPDGSNFTLKIRSTKLEDSAMYFCATQQGLEPYEQYFGPGTRLTVT.

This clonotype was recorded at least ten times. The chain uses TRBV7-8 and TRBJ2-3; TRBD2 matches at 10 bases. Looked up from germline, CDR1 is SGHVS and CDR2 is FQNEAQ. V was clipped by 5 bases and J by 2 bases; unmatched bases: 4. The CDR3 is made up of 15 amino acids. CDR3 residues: CASSRSGGATDTQYF. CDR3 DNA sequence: TGTGCCAGCAGCCGGAGCGGGGGGGCCACAGATACGCAGTATTTT. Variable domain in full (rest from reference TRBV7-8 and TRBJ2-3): GAGVSQSPRYKVAKRGQDVALRCDPISGHVSLFWYQQALGQGPEFLTYFQNEAQLDKSGLPSDRFFAERPEGSVSTLKIQRTQQEDSAVYLCASSRSGGATDTQYFGPGTRLTVL.

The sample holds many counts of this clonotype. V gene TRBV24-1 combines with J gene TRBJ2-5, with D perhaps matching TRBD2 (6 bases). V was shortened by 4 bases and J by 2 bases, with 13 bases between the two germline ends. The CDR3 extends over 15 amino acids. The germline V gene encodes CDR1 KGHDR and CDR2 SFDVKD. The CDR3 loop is CATSDPGSSQETQYF. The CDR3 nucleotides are TGTGCCACCAGTGACCCCGGGAGTAGTCAAGAGACCCAGTACTTC.

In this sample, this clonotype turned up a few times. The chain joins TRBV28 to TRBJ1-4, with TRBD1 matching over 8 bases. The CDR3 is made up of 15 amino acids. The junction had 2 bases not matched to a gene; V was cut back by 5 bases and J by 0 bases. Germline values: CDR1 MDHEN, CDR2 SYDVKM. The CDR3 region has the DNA TGTGCCAGCAGTCTACAGGGGGCAACTAATGAAAAACTGTTTTTT. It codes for CASSLQGATNEKLFF.

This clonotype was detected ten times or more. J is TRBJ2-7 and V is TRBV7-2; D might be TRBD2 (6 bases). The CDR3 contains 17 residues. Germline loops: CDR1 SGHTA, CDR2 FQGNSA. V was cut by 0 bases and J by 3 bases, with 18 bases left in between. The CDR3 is CASSLARGLRSYYEQYF. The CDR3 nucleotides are TGTGCCAGCAGCTTAGCGCGGGGTCTCCGGTCCTACTACGAGCAGTACTTC.

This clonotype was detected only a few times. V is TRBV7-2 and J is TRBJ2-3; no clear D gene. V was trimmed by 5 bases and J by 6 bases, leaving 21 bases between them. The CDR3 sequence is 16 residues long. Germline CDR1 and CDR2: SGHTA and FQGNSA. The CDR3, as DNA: TGTGCCAGCAGCCCCCATTCGGCCGGTTTCGGCGATACGCAGTATTTT. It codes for CASSPHSAGFGDTQYF.